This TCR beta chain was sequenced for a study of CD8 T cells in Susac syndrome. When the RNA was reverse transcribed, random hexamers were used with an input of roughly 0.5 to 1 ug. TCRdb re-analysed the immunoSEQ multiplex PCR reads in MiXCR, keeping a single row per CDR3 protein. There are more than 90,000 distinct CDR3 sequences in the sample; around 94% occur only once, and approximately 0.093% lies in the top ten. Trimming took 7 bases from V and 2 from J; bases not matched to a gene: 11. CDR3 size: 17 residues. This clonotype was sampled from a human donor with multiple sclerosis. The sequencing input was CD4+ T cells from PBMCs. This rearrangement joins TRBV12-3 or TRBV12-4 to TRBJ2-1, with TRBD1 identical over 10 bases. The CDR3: CASMKRAGTGAYNEQFF. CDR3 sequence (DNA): TGTGCCAGCATGAAACGGGCCGGGACAGGGGCCTACAATGAGCAGTTCTTC.